The next 16 T cell receptor beta chains were all read from a single sample in a study of shared clonotypes between healthy human individuals (dated by TCRdb to 2019 to 2021). Libraries were constructed by the immunoSEQ multiplex PCR assay. Held by TCRdb, this immuneACCESS table contains in-frame sequences only and omits some clones. Under half of the omission traces to an unresolved V gene where checked; the cause of the rest is unknown. This sample comprises roughly 1 million clones, about 70% of them detected only once. Around 1.5% of the sample is in the top ten clones. Sequencing input: memory CD4+ T cells sorted from blood. Per the publication, the cell subset or site label means: CD45RA-negative fraction. The source is a man aged 18-30 years in good health.

This clone has a handful of counts. The chain couples TRBV6-6 to TRBJ2-7; 7 bases map to TRBD1. Germline V gene data show CDR1 as MNHNY and CDR2 as SVGAGI (reference sequence). V dropped 6 bases and J dropped 2; count of bases not matched to a gene: 7. The CDR3 extends over 14 amino acids. The CDR3 DNA sequence: TGTGCCAGCAGCGACAGGGATCATACCTACGAGCAGTACTTC. Protein product: CASSDRDHTYEQYF.

The chain has TRBV9 and TRBJ2-4; 7 bases line up with TRBD1. With V trimmed by 3 bases and J by 7 bases, 13 bases remained unmatched. This CDR3 comprises 16 residues. Germline values: CDR1 SGDLS, CDR2 YYNGEE. The CDR3 loop is CASSAATGTVKNIQYF. DNA for the CDR3: TGTGCCAGCAGCGCAGCCACCGGGACAGTGAAGAACATTCAGTACTTC. The whole variable domain, filled in from reference TRBV9 and TRBJ2-4, reads DSGVTQTPKHLITATGQRVTLRCSPRSGDLSVYWYQQSLDQGLQFLIQYYNGEERAKGNILERFSAQQFPDLHSELNLSSLELGDSALYFCASSAATGTVKNIQYFGAGTRLSVL.

This chain links TRBV7-2 with TRBJ2-5; D unresolved. From germline, CDR1 is SGHTA and CDR2 FQGNSA. The V gene lost 5 bases and the J gene lost 4 bases, with 14 bases spanning the gap. The CDR3 totals 14 residues. CDR3 nucleotide sequence: TGTGCCAGCAGCCAGGCGGCTAACCGAGAGACCCAGTACTTC. It specifies CASSQAANRETQYF. The full variable domain, its missing parts supplied by reference TRBV7-2 and TRBJ2-5, is GAGVSQSPSNKVTEKGKDVELRCDPISGHTALYWYRQSLGQGLEFLIYFQGNSAPDKSGLPSDRFSAERTGGSVSTLTIQRTQQEDSAVYLCASSQAANRETQYFGPGTRLLVL.

This chain uses TRBV7-2 with TRBJ2-1, with 15 positions matching TRBD2. The V gene end was trimmed by 4 bases and the J gene end by 9 bases; junction bases not matched to a gene: 10. The CDR3 covers 17 residues. Germline CDR1 reads SGHTA; CDR2 reads FQGNSA. This CDR3 reads CASSSSGLAGGLGEQFF. The CDR3 DNA reads as TGTGCCAGCAGCTCCTCCGGACTAGCGGGAGGGCTAGGTGAGCAGTTCTTC.

The CDR3 loop reads CASSLEGQGGGYTF. For the CDR3, the DNA is TGTGCCAGCAGCTTAGAGGGCCAGGGGGGTGGCTACACCTTC. This chain links TRBV7-2 with TRBJ1-2; 7 positions match TRBD1. J was trimmed by 7 bases and V by 1 base; bases with no gene match: 6. The CDR3 has 14 amino acids. Germline CDR1 is SGHTA and CDR2 is FQGNSA.

This clone was detected only a few times. V is TRBV2 and J is TRBJ2-5; 7 bases agree with TRBD2. The germline gives CDR1 SNHLY, CDR2 FYNNEI. With 1 base clipped from V and 5 bases from J, the junction kept 10 bases outside the gene matches. CDR3 length: 16 amino acids. This CDR3 is CASSEEGLAAHETQYF. The CDR3 nucleotides read TGTGCCAGCAGTGAAGAAGGTCTAGCGGCCCACGAGACCCAGTACTTC.

The chain joins TRBV14 to TRBJ2-6; 7 nucleotides line up with TRBD1. Germline loops: CDR1 SGHDN, CDR2 FVKESK. The CDR3 consists of 18 residues. The junction had 11 bases not matched to a gene; V was cut back by 2 bases and J by 4 bases. The CDR3 DNA sequence: TGTGCCAGCAGCCAATTTGACAGGGTGGTGCTCGGGGCCAACGTCCTGACTTTC. Protein product: CASSQFDRVVLGANVLTF.

The V and J genes are TRBV6-1 and TRBJ2-5, with D possibly matching TRBD2 (6 bases). From germline, CDR1 is MNHNS and CDR2 SASEGT. Trimming stripped 4 bases from V and 1 base from J, with 16 bases between. There are 16 residues in the CDR3. The CDR3 loop reads CASSGAEGRLQETQYF. The CDR3 DNA sequence: TGTGCCAGCAGTGGAGCGGAGGGACGTCTCCAAGAGACCCAGTACTTC.

The V and J genes are TRBV30 and TRBJ2-3; D is uncertain. The V end lost 4 bases, the J end lost 2 bases, and 7 bases lay between the germline ends. The CDR3 covers 12 residues. CDR1 is GTSNPN, CDR2 SVGIG, per germline (reference sequence). CDR3 region: CAWTAPTDTQYF. CDR3 coding DNA: TGTGCCTGGACCGCACCCACAGATACGCAGTATTTT.

The chain couples TRBV5-4 to TRBJ2-3, with 8 bases identical to TRBD2. The germline gives CDR1 SGHNT, CDR2 YYREEE (reference sequence). The CDR3 loop spans 16 amino acids. The junction had 4 bases not matched to a gene; V was cut back by 1 base and J by 0 bases. CDR3 residues: CASSLTSGYSTDTQYF. The CDR3 DNA reads TGTGCCAGCAGCTTGACTAGCGGTTATAGCACAGATACGCAGTATTTT.

The chain employs TRBV9 and TRBJ2-2; D may correspond to TRBD1 or TRBD2 (5 bases each). The germline CDR1 and CDR2 sequences are SGDLS and YYNGEE. Between the trimmed V and J ends, which lost 2 bases and 1 base, there was a span of 15 bases. This CDR3 is built from 17 residues. CDR3: CASSVQIGGGNTGELFF. CDR3 DNA: TGTGCCAGCAGCGTGCAAATTGGTGGGGGGAACACCGGGGAGCTGTTTTTT.

The chain carries TRBV4-3 and TRBJ2-5; the D gene could be TRBD1 or TRBD2 (5 bases each). The CDR3 totals 15 residues. Germline V gives CDR1 LGHNA, CDR2 YSLEER. V lost 0 bases and J lost 4, with 12 bases in between. In DNA, the CDR3 is TGCGCCAGCAGCCAAGAGGGGACGGGGTCAGAGACCCAGTACTTC. As protein: CASSQEGTGSETQYF.

This chain connects TRBV6-5 to TRBJ2-1, with TRBD2 matching over 9 bases. The CDR3 sequence is 14 residues long. Germline values: CDR1 MNHEY, CDR2 SVGAGI. Trimming at V came to 8 bases and at J to 6 bases, leaving 8 bases not matched to a gene. CDR3 sequence: CASSRLAGPNEQFF. Here the CDR3 DNA reads TGTGCCAGCTCCCGGCTAGCGGGGCCCAATGAGCAGTTCTTC.

This clone appeared once. The chain employs TRBV5-1 and TRBJ2-5; 9 bases agree with TRBD1. The CDR3 has 15 residues. The V and J ends lost 7 bases and 3 bases, in that order; junction bases with no gene match: 10. Germline CDR1 SGHRS, CDR2 YFSETQ. The CDR3 coding sequence is TGCGCCAGCTTTGGAGGACAGGGGAAAGAAGAGACCCAGTACTTC. It specifies CASFGGQGKEETQYF. Full variable domain (missing parts from reference TRBV5-1 and TRBJ2-5): KAGVTQTPRYLIKTRGQQVTLSCSPISGHRSVSWYQQTPGQGLQFLFEYFSETQRNKGNFPGRFSGRQFSNSRSEMNVSTLELGDSALYLCASFGGQGKEETQYFGPGTRLLVL.

In nucleotides, the CDR3 is TGCGCCAGCAGCCCGGACAGGGTGGTTAATTCACCCCTCCACTTT. Amino acids: CASSPDRVVNSPLHF. The J gene is TRBJ1-6, the V gene TRBV5-1; 8 positions agree with TRBD1. V shed 4 bases and J 6 bases; nucleotides not matched to a gene: 6. CDR3 length: 15 residues. Germline V gives CDR1 SGHRS, CDR2 YFSETQ.

This rearrangement joins TRBV5-1 to TRBJ1-6, with D perhaps matching TRBD1 (5 bases). V was pared by 4 bases and J by 8 bases, with 13 bases between. Germline values: CDR1 SGHRS, CDR2 YFSETQ. The CDR3 consists of 14 residues. The CDR3 loop reads CASSMGRMDSPLHF. CDR3 nucleotide sequence: TGCGCCAGCAGCATGGGACGGATGGATTCACCCCTCCACTTT.